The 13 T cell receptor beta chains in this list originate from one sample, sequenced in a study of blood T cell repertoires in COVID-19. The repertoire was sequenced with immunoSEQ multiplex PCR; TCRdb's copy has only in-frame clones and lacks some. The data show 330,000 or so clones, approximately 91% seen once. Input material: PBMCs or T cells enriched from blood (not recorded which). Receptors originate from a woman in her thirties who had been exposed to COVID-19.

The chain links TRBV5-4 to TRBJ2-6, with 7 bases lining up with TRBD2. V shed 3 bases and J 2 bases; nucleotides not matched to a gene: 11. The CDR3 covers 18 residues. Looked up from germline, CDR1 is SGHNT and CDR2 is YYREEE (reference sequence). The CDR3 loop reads CASSSFTGGRAGANVLTF. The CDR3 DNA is TGTGCCAGCAGCTCTTTCACCGGGGGGAGGGCTGGGGCCAACGTCCTGACTTTC.

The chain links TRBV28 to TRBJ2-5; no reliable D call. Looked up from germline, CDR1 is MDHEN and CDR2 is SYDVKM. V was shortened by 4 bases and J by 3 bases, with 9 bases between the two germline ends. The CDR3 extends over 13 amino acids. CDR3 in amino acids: CASSSLAEETQYF. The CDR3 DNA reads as TGTGCCAGCAGTTCTCTGGCGGAAGAGACCCAGTACTTC.

The CDR3 bases are TGTGCCAGCAGCTTTGGGACAGGGGCTCATCAGCCCCAGCATTTT. It codes for CASSFGTGAHQPQHF. The chain couples TRBV11-2 to TRBJ1-5, with 10 positions matching TRBD1. The V gene end was trimmed by 3 bases and the J gene end by 5 bases; junction bases not matched to a gene: 4. Germline V gene sequence: CDR1 SGHAT, CDR2 FQNNGV. The CDR3 is 15 amino acids. Based on the CDR3 plus reference TRBV11-2 and TRBJ1-5, the full variable domain is EAGVAQSPRYKIIEKRQSVAFWCNPISGHATLYWYQQILGQGPKLLIQFQNNGVVDDSQLPKDRFSAERLKGVDSTLKIQPAKLEDSAVYLCASSFGTGAHQPQHFGDGTRLSIL.

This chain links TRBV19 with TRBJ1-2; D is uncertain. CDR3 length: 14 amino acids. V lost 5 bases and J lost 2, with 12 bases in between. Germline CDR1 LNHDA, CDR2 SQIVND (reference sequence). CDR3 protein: CASSPPTTNYGYTF. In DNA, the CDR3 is TGTGCCAGTAGTCCCCCGACAACCAACTATGGCTACACCTTC.

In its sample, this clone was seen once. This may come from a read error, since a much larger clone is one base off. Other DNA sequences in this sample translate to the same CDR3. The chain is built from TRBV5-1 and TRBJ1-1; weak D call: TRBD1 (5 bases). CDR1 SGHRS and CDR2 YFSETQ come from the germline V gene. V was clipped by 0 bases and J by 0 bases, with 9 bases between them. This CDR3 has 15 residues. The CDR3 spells CASSLASGMNTEAFF. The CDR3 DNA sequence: TGCGCCAGCAGCTTGGCGTCAGGGATGAACACTGAAGCTTTCTTT.

The CDR3 is CASSLGLAGYGTHKETQYF. The CDR3 nucleotides read TGTGCCAGCAGTCTCGGACTAGCGGGATACGGGACCCACAAAGAGACCCAGTACTTC. The chain recombines TRBV6-2 or TRBV6-3 with TRBJ2-5; 12 nucleotides agree with TRBD2. Germline trimming cut 5 bases from V and 3 bases from J; bases unmatched to any gene: 16. The CDR3 totals 19 residues. Germline V lookup: CDR1 MNHEY, CDR2 SVGEGT.

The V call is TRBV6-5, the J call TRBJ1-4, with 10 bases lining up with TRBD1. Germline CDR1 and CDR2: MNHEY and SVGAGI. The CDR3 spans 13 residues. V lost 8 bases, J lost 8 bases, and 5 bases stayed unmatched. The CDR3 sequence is CASSGTGVEKLFF. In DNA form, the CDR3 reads TGTGCCAGCTCCGGGACAGGGGTCGAAAAACTGTTTTTT.

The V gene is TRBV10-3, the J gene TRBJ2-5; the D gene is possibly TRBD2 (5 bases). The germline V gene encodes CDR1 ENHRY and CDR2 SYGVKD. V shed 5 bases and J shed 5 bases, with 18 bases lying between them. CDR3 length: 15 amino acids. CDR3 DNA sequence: TGTGCCATCAGTCGCTCAGGACCGGGGATGGAGACCCAGTACTTC. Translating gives CAISRSGPGMETQYF.

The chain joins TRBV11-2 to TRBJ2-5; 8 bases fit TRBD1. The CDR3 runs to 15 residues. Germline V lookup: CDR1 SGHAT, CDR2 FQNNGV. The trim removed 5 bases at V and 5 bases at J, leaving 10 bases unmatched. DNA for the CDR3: TGTGCCAGCAGCGCCCGGACAGGGTCTGTGGAGACCCAGTACTTC. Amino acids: CASSARTGSVETQYF. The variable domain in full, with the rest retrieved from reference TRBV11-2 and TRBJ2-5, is EAGVAQSPRYKIIEKRQSVAFWCNPISGHATLYWYQQILGQGPKLLIQFQNNGVVDDSQLPKDRFSAERLKGVDSTLKIQPAKLEDSAVYLCASSARTGSVETQYFGPGTRLLVL.

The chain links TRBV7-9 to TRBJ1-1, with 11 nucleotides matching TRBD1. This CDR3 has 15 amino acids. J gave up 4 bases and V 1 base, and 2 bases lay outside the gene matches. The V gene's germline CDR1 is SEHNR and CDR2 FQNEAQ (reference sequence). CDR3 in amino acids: CASSLGDRGFTEAFF. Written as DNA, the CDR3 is TGTGCCAGCAGCTTAGGGGACAGGGGGTTCACTGAAGCTTTCTTT.

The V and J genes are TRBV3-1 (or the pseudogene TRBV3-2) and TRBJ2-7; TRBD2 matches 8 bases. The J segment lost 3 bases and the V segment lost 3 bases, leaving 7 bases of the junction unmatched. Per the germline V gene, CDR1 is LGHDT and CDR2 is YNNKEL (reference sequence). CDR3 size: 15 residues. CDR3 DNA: TGTGCCAGCAGCCATCACGGACTAGCTGGCTACGAGCAGTACTTC. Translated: CASSHHGLAGYEQYF.

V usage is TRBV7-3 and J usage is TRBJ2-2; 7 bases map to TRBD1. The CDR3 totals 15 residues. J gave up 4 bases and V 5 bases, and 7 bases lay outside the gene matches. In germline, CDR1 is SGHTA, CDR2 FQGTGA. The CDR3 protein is CASSRRQGGTGELFF. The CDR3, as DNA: TGTGCCAGCAGCCGACGACAGGGCGGCACCGGGGAGCTGTTTTTT.

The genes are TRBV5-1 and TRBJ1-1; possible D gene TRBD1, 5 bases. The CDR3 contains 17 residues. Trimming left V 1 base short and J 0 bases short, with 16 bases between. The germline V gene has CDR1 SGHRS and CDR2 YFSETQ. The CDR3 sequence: CASSLRVTATVNTEAFF. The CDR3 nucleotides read TGCGCCAGCAGCTTGAGGGTGACAGCAACAGTGAACACTGAAGCTTTCTTT.